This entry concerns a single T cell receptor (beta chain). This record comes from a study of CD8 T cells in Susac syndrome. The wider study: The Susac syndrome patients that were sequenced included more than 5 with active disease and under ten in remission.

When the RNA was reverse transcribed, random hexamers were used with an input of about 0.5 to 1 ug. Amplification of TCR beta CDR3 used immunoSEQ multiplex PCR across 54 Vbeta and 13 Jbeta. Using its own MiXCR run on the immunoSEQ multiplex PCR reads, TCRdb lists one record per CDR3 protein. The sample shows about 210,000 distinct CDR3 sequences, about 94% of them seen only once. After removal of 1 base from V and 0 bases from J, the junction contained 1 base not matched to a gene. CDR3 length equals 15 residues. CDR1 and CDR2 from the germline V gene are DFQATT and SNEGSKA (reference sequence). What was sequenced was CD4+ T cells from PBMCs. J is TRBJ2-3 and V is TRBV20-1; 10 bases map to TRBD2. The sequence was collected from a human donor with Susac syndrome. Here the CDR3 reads CSARGTSGSTDTQYF. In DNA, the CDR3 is TGCAGTGCTAGAGGGACTAGCGGTAGCACAGATACGCAGTATTTT.